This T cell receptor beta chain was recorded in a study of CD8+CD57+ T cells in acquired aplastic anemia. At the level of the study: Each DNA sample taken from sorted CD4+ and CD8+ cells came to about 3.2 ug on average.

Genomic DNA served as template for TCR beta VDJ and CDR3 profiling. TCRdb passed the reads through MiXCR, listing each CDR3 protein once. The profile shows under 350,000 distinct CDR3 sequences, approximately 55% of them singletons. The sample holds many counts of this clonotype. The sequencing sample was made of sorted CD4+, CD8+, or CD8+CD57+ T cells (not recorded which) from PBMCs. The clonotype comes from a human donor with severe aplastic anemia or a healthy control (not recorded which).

DNA for the CDR3: TGTGCCAGCAGCTTAATCCCGTTAGAGACCCAGTACTTC. Residues: CASSLIPLETQYF. The V gene is TRBV7-3, the J gene TRBJ2-5; no clear D. Germline CDR1 reads SGHTA; CDR2 reads FQGTGA. The CDR3 consists of 13 residues. V shed 1 base and J shed 4 bases, with 7 bases lying between them.